This is a list of T cell receptor beta chains from one sample in a study of memory CD4+ T cells and cytomegalovirus serostatus. The protocol was immunoSEQ multiplex PCR, while the TCRdb copy is restricted to in-frame clones and leaves out a portion. The data contain roughly 67,000 clones, approximately 80% of them singletons. The source material was memory CD4+ T cells from blood. These receptors were collected from an adult in good health and CMV-seropositive. The CDR3 runs from the conserved cysteine through the conserved F or W. D genes are given only for firm matches. Size is stated for part of the rows, as once, few or many counts, or as a class when the clone is expanded.

V gene	clone size	J gene	D gene	CDR3 length	CDR3 protein	CDR3 DNA
TRBV7-6	NA	TRBJ2-7	NA	13	CASSSGPPRAQYF	TGTGCCAGCAGCTCCGGACCGCCCCGGGCGCAGTACTTC
TRBV19	NA	TRBJ2-3	NA	15	CASTQNGQFIDTQYF	TGTGCCAGTACCCAAAACGGACAGTTTATAGATACGCAGTATTTT
TRBV2	NA	TRBJ2-3	NA	13	CASSEGLANTQYF	TGTGCCAGCAGTGAGGGTTTGGCTAATACGCAGTATTTT
TRBV7-6	NA	TRBJ2-5	TRBD1	15	CASSLASDRGETQYF	TGTGCCAGCAGCTTAGCCAGTGACAGGGGCGAGACCCAGTACTTC
TRBV6-5	NA	TRBJ2-7	NA	14	CASLLHGQTYEQYF	TGTGCCAGTCTCCTTCACGGACAGACATACGAGCAGTACTTC
TRBV7-9	NA	TRBJ1-4	TRBD1	12	CAGEGQGEKLFF	TGTGCCGGCGAGGGACAGGGTGAAAAACTGTTTTTT
TRBV30	NA	TRBJ2-5	TRBD2	19	CAWSPPYGSSGGFQETQYF	TGTGCCTGGAGTCCTCCATACGGGTCTAGCGGGGGGTTCCAAGAGACCCAGTACTTC
TRBV7-9	NA	TRBJ2-2	NA	16	CASSLQGRADTGELFF	TGTGCCAGCAGCCTACAGGGTCGCGCGGACACCGGGGAGCTGTTTTTT
TRBV28	NA	TRBJ1-1	NA	14	CASTLRGSWTEAFF	TGTGCCAGCACCCTACGGGGGTCATGGACTGAAGCTTTCTTT
TRBV9	NA	TRBJ2-1	NA	15	CASSPGLATYNEQFF	TGTGCCAGCAGCCCCGGACTGGCCACCTACAATGAGCAGTTCTTC
TRBV25-1	NA	TRBJ2-1	TRBD1	15	CASSDPGQDPNEQFF	TGTGCCAGCAGTGATCCGGGACAGGACCCCAATGAGCAGTTCTTC
TRBV28	NA	TRBJ1-1	NA	14	CASSLSPMNTEAFF	TGTGCCAGCAGTTTATCACCCATGAACACTGAAGCTTTCTTT
TRBV9	few	TRBJ1-1	NA	13	CASSVLSGNEAFF	TGTGCCAGCAGCGTTCTCTCTGGTAATGAAGCTTTCTTT
TRBV18	NA	TRBJ1-2	NA	13	CASSPSGQNGYTF	TGTGCCAGCTCACCATCCGGCCAAAATGGCTACACCTTC
TRBV20-1	once	TRBJ2-7	NA	11	CSASFSGEQYF	TGCAGTGCTTCTTTTAGCGGCGAGCAGTACTTC
TRBV18	NA	TRBJ2-7	NA	12	CASSPEEGGRYF	TGTGCCAGCTCTCCTGAGGAAGGGGGGCGGTACTTC
TRBV29-1	once	TRBJ2-7	NA	12	CSAGDKSYEQYF	TGCAGCGCTGGGGACAAGTCCTACGAGCAGTACTTC
TRBV30	NA	TRBJ1-5	NA	16	CAWSAGWVRSNQPQHF	TGTGCCTGGAGTGCAGGGTGGGTTAGAAGCAATCAGCCCCAGCATTTT
TRBV7-9	NA	TRBJ2-1	TRBD1	16	CASSTHRGFSYNEQFF	TGTGCCAGCAGCACCCACAGGGGATTCTCCTACAATGAGCAGTTCTTC
TRBV7-2	NA	TRBJ1-2	NA	14	CASSFGRAGYGYTF	TGTGCCAGCAGCTTTGGCAGAGCCGGCTATGGCTACACCTTC
TRBV4-1	NA	TRBJ1-5	NA	14	CASSQVGRGQPQHF	TGCGCCAGCAGCCAAGTCGGGCGTGGTCAGCCCCAGCATTTT
TRBV7-2	NA	TRBJ2-7	NA	15	CASSLGEAGTYEQYF	TGTGCCAGCAGCTTAGGAGAGGCAGGGACCTACGAGCAGTACTTC
TRBV10-2	many	TRBJ1-2	NA	13	CASSESQSYGYTF	TGCGCCAGCAGTGAGTCGCAGAGCTATGGCTACACCTTC
TRBV5-1	NA	TRBJ2-1	TRBD1	14	CASSHRTGRNEQFF	TGCGCCAGCAGCCATAGGACAGGGCGAAATGAGCAGTTCTTC
TRBV16	once	TRBJ2-2	NA	13	CASSQTLNGELFF	TGTGCCAGCAGCCAAACCTTGAACGGGGAGCTGTTTTTT
TRBV7-3	NA	TRBJ2-1	TRBD2	13	CASSLISGEGQFF	TGTGCCAGCAGCTTAATAAGCGGGGAAGGGCAGTTCTTC
TRBV2	few	TRBJ1-3	NA	15	CASSLVSTTGNTIYF	TGTGCCAGCAGTCTCGTCTCGACCACTGGAAACACCATATATTTT
TRBV7-2	NA	TRBJ2-3	NA	15	CASSLDLASTDTQYF	TGTGCCAGCAGCTTAGACTTGGCTAGCACAGATACGCAGTATTTT
TRBV29-1	NA	TRBJ2-3	TRBD1	13	CSVLQGAGDTQYF	TGCAGCGTCCTACAGGGGGCCGGAGATACGCAGTATTTT
TRBV28	NA	TRBJ2-7	NA	15	CASSFRGSQDYEQYF	TGTGCCAGCAGTTTTCGGGGGAGTCAGGATTACGAGCAGTACTTC
TRBV12-5	medium-sized	TRBJ1-1	NA	14	CASGLSRPNTEAFF	TGTGCTAGTGGTTTGAGCAGACCGAACACTGAAGCTTTCTTT
TRBV4-2	NA	TRBJ2-2	TRBD2	18	CASSQGSSGSVGTGELFF	TGTGCCAGCAGCCAAGGGTCTAGCGGGAGTGTGGGTACCGGGGAGCTGTTTTTT
TRBV28	NA	TRBJ1-1	NA	14	CASSLRGENTEAFF	TGTGCCAGCAGTTTAAGAGGGGAGAACACTGAAGCTTTCTTT
TRBV18	NA	TRBJ1-4	NA	15	CASSPSPLRNEKLFF	TGTGCCAGCTCACCTAGTCCCTTGCGGAATGAAAAACTGTTTTTT
TRBV19	NA	TRBJ1-1	NA	13	CASSLGLTSEAFF	TGTGCCAGTAGTCTTGGGCTAACTTCTGAAGCTTTCTTT
TRBV6-5	NA	TRBJ1-4	TRBD1	16	CASSYSPGQRNEKLFF	TGTGCCAGCAGTTACTCACCGGGACAGAGGAATGAAAAACTGTTTTTT
TRBV5-6	NA	TRBJ2-5	NA	13	CASSFPYQETQYF	TGTGCCAGCAGCTTCCCATATCAAGAGACCCAGTACTTC
TRBV28	NA	TRBJ2-5	TRBD2	15	CASRTPGLARETQYF	TGTGCCAGCAGAACTCCGGGACTAGCACGCGAGACCCAGTACTTC
TRBV6-1	NA	TRBJ1-1	NA	13	CASSISLDTEAFF	TGTGCCAGCAGTATTTCCCTGGACACTGAAGCTTTCTTT
TRBV19	NA	TRBJ2-2	NA	15	CASSWVSPYTGELFF	TGTGCCAGTAGTTGGGTCTCCCCTTACACCGGGGAGCTGTTTTTT
TRBV7-9	NA	TRBJ2-3	NA	14	CASSFGRPTDTQYF	TGTGCCAGCAGCTTCGGGCGGCCCACAGATACGCAGTATTTT
TRBV4-3	NA	TRBJ2-7	NA	15	CASSQDYATGYEQYF	TGCGCCAGCAGCCAAGATTACGCTACGGGGTACGAGCAGTACTTC
TRBV14	NA	TRBJ2-1	TRBD2	15	CASSQGSGGYNEQFF	TGTGCCAGCAGCCAAGGATCCGGGGGGTACAATGAGCAGTTCTTC
TRBV7-2	NA	TRBJ2-3	NA	13	CASSRVNTDTQYF	TGTGCCAGCAGCCGCGTAAACACAGATACGCAGTATTTT
TRBV6-5	NA	TRBJ1-5	NA	13	CASTRHPLQPQHF	TGTGCCAGCACGAGACACCCGTTACAGCCCCAGCATTTT
TRBV28	NA	TRBJ1-3	NA	12	CASTIEGNTIYF	TGTGCCAGCACCATTGAGGGGAACACCATATATTTT
TRBV28	NA	TRBJ2-3	NA	15	CASSHMGQGADTQYF	TGTGCCAGCAGCCACATGGGACAAGGAGCAGATACGCAGTATTTT
TRBV4-3	NA	TRBJ1-3	NA	13	CASSQDPGNTIYF	TGCGCCAGCAGCCAAGACCCTGGAAACACCATATATTTT
TRBV6-1	NA	TRBJ2-2	NA	15	CASGRGMGNTGELFF	TGTGCCAGCGGTCGGGGGATGGGGAACACCGGGGAGCTGTTTTTT
TRBV6-5	once	TRBJ2-5	NA	16	CASSYSGRTYQETQYF	TGTGCCAGCAGTTACTCCGGGCGGACGTACCAAGAGACCCAGTACTTC
TRBV5-1	NA	TRBJ2-3	NA	14	CASSLSSYTDTQYF	TGCGCCAGCAGCTTAAGTAGCTACACAGATACGCAGTATTTT
TRBV5-8	NA	TRBJ2-1	NA	15	CASSLGQGTYNEQFF	TGTGCCAGCAGCTTGGGGCAGGGGACCTACAATGAGCAGTTCTTC
TRBV10-3	few	TRBJ2-6	NA	18	CAISESKGASSGANVLTF	TGTGCCATCAGTGAGTCGAAGGGTGCCAGCTCTGGGGCCAACGTCCTGACTTTC
TRBV6-1	NA	TRBJ1-5	NA	14	CASRQGRGNQPQHF	TGTGCCAGCAGACAGGGAAGAGGCAATCAGCCCCAGCATTTT